This T cell receptor (beta chain) was identified during a study of vaccination and CD4 T cells after COVID-19. Note on this clonotype: The antigen is unknown.

Study-level findings and limits: Spike mono-reactivity held for 304 of 307 vaccine-specific clones in convalescent patients.

TCRdb processed the PCR reads anew with MiXCR; each CDR3 protein has one entry. The sample yields tens of thousands of distinct CDR3 sequences, 50% seen once. Germline V gene data show CDR1 as SGHTA and CDR2 as FQGNSA. This CDR3 has 13 amino acids. V was trimmed by 5 bases and J by 4 bases, leaving 11 bases between them. As for time point: late sampling 161 to 241 days after vaccination in three convalescent patients. The sequence was collected from a human donor who had recovered from COVID-19. The genes are TRBV7-2 and TRBJ1-2; D unclear. Sequenced here: CD4+ T cells from blood, sampled about 7 months after SARS-CoV-2 vaccination. As DNA, the CDR3 is TGTGCCAGCAGCCCTGGGAGGAGCTATGGCTACACCTTC. Translating it yields CASSPGRSYGYTF.